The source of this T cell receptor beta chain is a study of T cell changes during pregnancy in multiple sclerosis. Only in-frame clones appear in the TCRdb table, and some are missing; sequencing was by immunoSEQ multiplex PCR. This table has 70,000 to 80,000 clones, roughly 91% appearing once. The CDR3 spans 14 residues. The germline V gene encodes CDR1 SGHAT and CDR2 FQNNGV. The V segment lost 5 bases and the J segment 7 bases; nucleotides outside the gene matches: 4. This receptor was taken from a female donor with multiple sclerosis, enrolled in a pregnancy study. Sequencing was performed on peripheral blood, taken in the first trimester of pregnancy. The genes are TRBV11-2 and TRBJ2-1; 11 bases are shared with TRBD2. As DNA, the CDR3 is TGTGCCAGCAGCCTAGCGGGGGGAGGGAATGAGCAGTTCTTC. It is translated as CASSLAGGGNEQFF.